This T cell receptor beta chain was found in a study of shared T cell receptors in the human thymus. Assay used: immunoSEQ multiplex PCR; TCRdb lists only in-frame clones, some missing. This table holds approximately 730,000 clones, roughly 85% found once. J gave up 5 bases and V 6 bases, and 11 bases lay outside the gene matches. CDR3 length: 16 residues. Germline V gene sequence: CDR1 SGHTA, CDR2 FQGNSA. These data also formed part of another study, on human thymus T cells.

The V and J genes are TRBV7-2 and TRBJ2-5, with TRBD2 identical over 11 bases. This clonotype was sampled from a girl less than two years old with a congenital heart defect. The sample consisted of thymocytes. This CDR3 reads CASRRSGGGMGETQYF. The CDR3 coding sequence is TGTGCCAGCAGACGTAGCGGGGGGGGTATGGGGGAGACCCAGTACTTC.